The next 7 T cell receptor beta chains were all read from a single sample in a study of T cell responses to AZD1222 COVID-19 vaccine. Generated by immunoSEQ multiplex PCR, the TCRdb table keeps only in-frame clones and is missing some. The table shows roughly 70,000 clones, with 86% occurring only once. The sample consisted of peripheral blood, taken on day 0 of AZD1222 vaccination. The origin of the receptors is an adult in good health.

The genes are TRBV6-5 and TRBJ2-7; 10 bases map to TRBD2. Germline V gene sequence: CDR1 MNHEY, CDR2 SVGAGI. The length of the CDR3 is 15 residues. After removal of 0 bases from V and 7 bases from J, the junction contained 6 bases not matched to a gene. The CDR3 reads CASSYSPSGRGEQYF. CDR3 in DNA: TGTGCCAGCAGTTACTCGCCTAGCGGGAGAGGTGAGCAGTACTTC.

In its sample, this clone was seen once. J is TRBJ1-1 and V is TRBV5-6, with a tentative D call TRBD1 (6 bases). The CDR3 spans 14 residues. Germline loops: CDR1 SGHDT, CDR2 YYEEEE. Trimming stripped 4 bases from V and 6 bases from J, with 16 bases between. CDR3 protein: CASSPGWGAAEAFF. CDR3 nucleotides: TGTGCCAGCAGCCCAGGGTGGGGGGCGGCTGAAGCTTTCTTT.

The V call is TRBV30, the J call TRBJ2-5; D is uncertain. Germline values: CDR1 GTSNPN, CDR2 SVGIG (reference sequence). The CDR3 is made up of 13 amino acids. The V end lost 0 bases, the J end lost 8 bases, and 13 bases lay between the germline ends. The CDR3 region has the DNA TGTGCCTGGAGTGTGGAGTCCAAGAGAACCCAGTACTTC. Its protein product is CAWSVESKRTQYF. Filled out from reference TRBV30 and TRBJ2-5, the complete variable domain reads SQTIHQWPATLVQPVGSPLSLECTVEGTSNPNLYWYRQAAGRGLQLLFYSVGIGQISSEVPQNLSASRPQDRQFILSSKKLLLSDSGFYLCAWSVESKRTQYFGPGTRLLVL.

The chain uses TRBV6-2 or TRBV6-3 and TRBJ2-3; 7 nucleotides match TRBD2. CDR1 and CDR2 from the germline V gene are MNHEY and SVGEGT. The V and J ends lost 0 bases and 4 bases, in that order; junction bases with no gene match: 7. The CDR3 runs 16 residues. CDR3 coding DNA: TGTGCCAGCAGTTACTCGACGTCGGGAGGCGCAGATACGCAGTATTTT. Residues: CASSYSTSGGADTQYF.

The chain employs TRBV14 and TRBJ2-3; D perhaps matches TRBD1 (6 bases). The CDR3 is 12 residues long. V dropped 4 bases and J dropped 6 bases, with 8 bases sitting between them. Germline V lookup: CDR1 SGHDN, CDR2 FVKESK. The CDR3 DNA sequence: TGTGCCAGCAGCCCTGGACAGGATACGCAGTATTTT. Translation: CASSPGQDTQYF.

This clone was counted once. The V gene is TRBV5-1, the J gene TRBJ2-3, with 16 positions matching TRBD2. With V trimmed by 4 bases and J by 5 bases, 10 bases remained unmatched. The CDR3 sequence is 18 residues long. Germline CDR1 is SGHRS and CDR2 is YFSETQ. CDR3 DNA: TGCGCCAGCAGCCCAGGGACTAGCGGGGGGGCCGGGATAGATACGCAGTATTTT. Translated, it gives CASSPGTSGGAGIDTQYF.

The chain links TRBV5-4 to TRBJ2-3; D gene ambiguous. CDR3 length: 14 amino acids. The V gene's germline CDR1 is SGHNT and CDR2 YYREEE (reference sequence). The V end lost 1 base, the J end lost 4 bases, and 10 bases lay between the germline ends. The CDR3 DNA reads as TGTGCCAGCAGCTTGAAGGTCGGTGCAGATACGCAGTATTTT. Translating gives CASSLKVGADTQYF.